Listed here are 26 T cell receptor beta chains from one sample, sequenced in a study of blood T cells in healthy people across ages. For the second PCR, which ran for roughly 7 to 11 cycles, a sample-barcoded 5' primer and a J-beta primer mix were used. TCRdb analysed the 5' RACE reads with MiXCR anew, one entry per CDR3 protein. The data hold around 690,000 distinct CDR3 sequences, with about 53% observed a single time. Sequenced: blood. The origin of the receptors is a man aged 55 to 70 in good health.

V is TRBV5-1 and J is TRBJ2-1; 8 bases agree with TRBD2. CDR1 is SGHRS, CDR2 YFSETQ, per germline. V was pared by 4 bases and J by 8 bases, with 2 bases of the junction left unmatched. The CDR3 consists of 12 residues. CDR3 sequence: CASSPRGDEQFF. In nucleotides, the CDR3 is TGCGCCAGCAGCCCGCGGGGGGATGAGCAGTTCTTC.

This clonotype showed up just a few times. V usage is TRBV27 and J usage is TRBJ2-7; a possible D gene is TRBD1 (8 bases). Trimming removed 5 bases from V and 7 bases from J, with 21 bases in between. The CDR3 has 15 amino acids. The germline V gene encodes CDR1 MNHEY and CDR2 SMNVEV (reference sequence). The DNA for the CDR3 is TGTGCCAGCAGTAATCTACAGGGGGGGATCGGTGAGCAGTACTTC. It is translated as CASSNLQGGIGEQYF.

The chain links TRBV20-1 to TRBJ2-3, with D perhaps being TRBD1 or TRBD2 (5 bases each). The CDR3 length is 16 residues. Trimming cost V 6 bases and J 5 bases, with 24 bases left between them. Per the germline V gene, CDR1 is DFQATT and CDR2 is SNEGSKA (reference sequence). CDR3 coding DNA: TGCAGTGCCACACCCAGCCCGGGACCCTTGAGAGATACGCAGTATTTT. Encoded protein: CSATPSPGPLRDTQYF.

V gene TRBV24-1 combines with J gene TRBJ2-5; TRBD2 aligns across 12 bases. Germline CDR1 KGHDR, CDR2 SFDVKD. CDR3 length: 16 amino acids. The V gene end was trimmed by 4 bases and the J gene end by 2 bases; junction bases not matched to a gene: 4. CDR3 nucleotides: TGTGCCACCAGTGACCCAACTAGCGGGGGGCAAGAGACCCAGTACTTC. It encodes CATSDPTSGGQETQYF.

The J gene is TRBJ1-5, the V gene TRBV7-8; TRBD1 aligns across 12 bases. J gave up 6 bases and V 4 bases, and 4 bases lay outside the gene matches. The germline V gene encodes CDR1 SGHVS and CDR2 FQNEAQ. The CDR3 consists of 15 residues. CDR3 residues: CASSYGTGGGQPQHF. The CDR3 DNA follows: TGTGCCAGCAGCTACGGGACAGGGGGCGGTCAGCCCCAGCATTTT.

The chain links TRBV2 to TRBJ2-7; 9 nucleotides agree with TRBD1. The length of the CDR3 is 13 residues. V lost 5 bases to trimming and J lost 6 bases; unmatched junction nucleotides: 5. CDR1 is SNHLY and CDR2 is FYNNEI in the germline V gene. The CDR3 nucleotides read TGTGCCAGCAGTTTACAGGGGGCTAGCGAGCAGTACTTC. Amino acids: CASSLQGASEQYF.

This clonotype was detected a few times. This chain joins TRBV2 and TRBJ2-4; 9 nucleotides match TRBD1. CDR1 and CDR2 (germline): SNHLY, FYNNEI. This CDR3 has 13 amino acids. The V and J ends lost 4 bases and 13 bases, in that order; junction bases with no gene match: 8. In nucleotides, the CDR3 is TGTGCCAGCAGTGGGGGCCCAGGGACAGGGCAGTACTTC. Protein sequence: CASSGGPGTGQYF.

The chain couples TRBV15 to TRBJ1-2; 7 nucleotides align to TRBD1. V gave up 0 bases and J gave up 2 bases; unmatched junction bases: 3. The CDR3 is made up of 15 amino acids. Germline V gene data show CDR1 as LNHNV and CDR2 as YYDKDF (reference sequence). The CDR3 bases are TGTGCCACCAGCAGAGATTTGACAGGGAACTATGGCTACACCTTC. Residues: CATSRDLTGNYGYTF.

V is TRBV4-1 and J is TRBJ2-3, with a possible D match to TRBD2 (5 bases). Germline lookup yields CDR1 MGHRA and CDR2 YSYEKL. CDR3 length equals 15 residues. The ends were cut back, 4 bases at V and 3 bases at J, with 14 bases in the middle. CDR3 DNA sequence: TGCGCCAGCAGCCGACCGGGGTTGGGAACAGATACGCAGTATTTT. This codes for CASSRPGLGTDTQYF.

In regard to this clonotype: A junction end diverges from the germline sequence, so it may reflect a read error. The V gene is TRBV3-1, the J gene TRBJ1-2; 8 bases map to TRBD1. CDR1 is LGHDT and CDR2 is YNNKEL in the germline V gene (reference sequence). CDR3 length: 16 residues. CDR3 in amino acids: CASSRTGGTGNYGYAF. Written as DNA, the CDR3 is TGTGCCAGCAGCCGTACAGGGGGGACTGGGAACTATGGCTACGCCTTC.

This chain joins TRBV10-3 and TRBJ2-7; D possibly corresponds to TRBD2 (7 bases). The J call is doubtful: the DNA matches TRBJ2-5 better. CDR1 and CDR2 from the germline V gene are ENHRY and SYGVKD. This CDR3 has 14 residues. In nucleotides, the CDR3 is TGTGCCATCAGTAGTAGGGGGGGCCAAGAGACCCAGTACTTC. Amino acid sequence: CAISSRGGQETQYF.

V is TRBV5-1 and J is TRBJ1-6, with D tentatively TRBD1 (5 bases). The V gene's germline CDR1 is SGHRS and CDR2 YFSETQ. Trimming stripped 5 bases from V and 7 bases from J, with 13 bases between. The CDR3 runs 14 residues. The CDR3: CASRGDHTNSPLHF. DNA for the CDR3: TGCGCCAGCAGAGGGGACCACACCAATTCACCCCTCCACTTT.

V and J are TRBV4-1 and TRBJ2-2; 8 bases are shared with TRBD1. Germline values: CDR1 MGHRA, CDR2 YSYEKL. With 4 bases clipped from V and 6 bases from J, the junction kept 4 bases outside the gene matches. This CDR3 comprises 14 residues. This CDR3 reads CASSRTGSAGELFF. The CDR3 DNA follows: TGCGCCAGCAGCCGGACAGGGTCGGCCGGGGAGCTGTTTTTT.

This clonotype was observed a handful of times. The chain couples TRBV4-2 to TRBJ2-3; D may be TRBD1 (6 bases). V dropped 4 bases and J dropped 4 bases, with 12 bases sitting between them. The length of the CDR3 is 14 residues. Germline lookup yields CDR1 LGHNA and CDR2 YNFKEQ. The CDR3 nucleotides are TGTGCCAGCAGCCGGGACAACGACGCAGATACGCAGTATTTT. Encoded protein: CASSRDNDADTQYF.

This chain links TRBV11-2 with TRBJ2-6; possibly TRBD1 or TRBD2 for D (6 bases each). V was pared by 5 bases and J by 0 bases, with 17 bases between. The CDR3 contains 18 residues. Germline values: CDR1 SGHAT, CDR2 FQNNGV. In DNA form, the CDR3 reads TGTGCCAGCAGCCGGACACCCCGGGGGCCCTCTGGGGCCAACGTCCTGACTTTC. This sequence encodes CASSRTPRGPSGANVLTF.

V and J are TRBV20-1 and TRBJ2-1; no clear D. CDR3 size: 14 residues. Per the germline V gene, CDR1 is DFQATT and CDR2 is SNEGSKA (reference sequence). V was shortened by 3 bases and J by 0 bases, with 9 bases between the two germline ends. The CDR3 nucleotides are TGCAGTGCTAGGGACCCCCGCTCCTACAATGAGCAGTTCTTC. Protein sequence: CSARDPRSYNEQFF.

The CDR3 coding sequence is TGTGCCAGCTCACCCGAGACAGGGAGGGGCTATGGCTACACCTTC. This translates into CASSPETGRGYGYTF. The chain combines TRBV18 with TRBJ1-2, with 7 bases matching TRBD1. V lost 3 bases to trimming and J lost 4 bases; unmatched junction nucleotides: 8. Germline V gene sequence: CDR1 KGHSH, CDR2 LQKENI. CDR3 size: 15 residues.

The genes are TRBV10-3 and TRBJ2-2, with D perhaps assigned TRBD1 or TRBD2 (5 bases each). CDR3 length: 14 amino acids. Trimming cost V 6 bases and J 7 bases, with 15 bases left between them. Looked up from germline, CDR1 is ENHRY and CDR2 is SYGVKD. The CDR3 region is CAISPGQGSGELFF. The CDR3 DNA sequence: TGTGCCATCAGCCCGGGGCAGGGCAGCGGGGAGCTGTTTTTT.

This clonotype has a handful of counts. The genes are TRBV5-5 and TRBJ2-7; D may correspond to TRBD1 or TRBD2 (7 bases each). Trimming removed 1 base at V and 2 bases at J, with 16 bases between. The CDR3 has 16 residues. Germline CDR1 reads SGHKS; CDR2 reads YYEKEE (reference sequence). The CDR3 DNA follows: TGTGCCAGCAGCTTGCGCCTGACAGGGACTACCTACGAGCAGTACTTC. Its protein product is CASSLRLTGTTYEQYF.

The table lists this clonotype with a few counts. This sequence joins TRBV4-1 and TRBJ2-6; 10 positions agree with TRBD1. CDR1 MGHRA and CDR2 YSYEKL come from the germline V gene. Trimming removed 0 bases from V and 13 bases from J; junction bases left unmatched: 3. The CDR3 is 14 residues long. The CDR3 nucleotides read TGCGCCAGCAGCCAAGACCGGGACAGGGGTGTCCTGACTTTC. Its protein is CASSQDRDRGVLTF.

For the CDR3, the DNA is TGTGCCATCGGGACTAGCGCTGCGGAGACCCTGTACTTC. This sequence encodes CAIGTSAAETLYF. The V and J genes are TRBV10-3 and TRBJ2-7; TRBD2 agrees at 10 bases. The CDR3 is made up of 13 amino acids. With V trimmed by 8 bases and J by 12 bases, 13 bases remained unmatched. Germline assignment: CDR1 ENHRY and CDR2 SYGVKD.

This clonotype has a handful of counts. CDR3 in amino acids: CSARGPGGGEKLFF. The CDR3 DNA reads TGCAGTGCTAGAGGGCCAGGGGGTGGTGAAAAACTGTTTTTT. The V and J genes are TRBV20-1 and TRBJ1-4; 7 positions match TRBD1. Trimming at V came to 1 base and at J to 7 bases, leaving 6 bases not matched to a gene. CDR1 is DFQATT and CDR2 is SNEGSKA in the germline V gene (reference sequence). The CDR3 loop spans 14 amino acids.

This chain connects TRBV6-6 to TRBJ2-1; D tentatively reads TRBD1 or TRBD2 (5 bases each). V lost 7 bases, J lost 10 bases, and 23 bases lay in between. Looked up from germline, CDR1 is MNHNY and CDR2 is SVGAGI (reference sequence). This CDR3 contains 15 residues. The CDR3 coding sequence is TGTGCCAGCATGGCGAGAGGGGCAAGCATCAAGGAGCAGTTCTTC. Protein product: CASMARGASIKEQFF.

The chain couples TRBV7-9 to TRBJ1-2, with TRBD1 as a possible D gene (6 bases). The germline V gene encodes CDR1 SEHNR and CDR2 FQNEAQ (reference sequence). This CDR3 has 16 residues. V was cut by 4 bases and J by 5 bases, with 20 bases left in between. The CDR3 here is CASSSGSGDTFYGYTF. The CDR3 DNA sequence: TGTGCCAGCAGCTCGGGATCAGGGGACACCTTTTATGGCTACACCTTC.

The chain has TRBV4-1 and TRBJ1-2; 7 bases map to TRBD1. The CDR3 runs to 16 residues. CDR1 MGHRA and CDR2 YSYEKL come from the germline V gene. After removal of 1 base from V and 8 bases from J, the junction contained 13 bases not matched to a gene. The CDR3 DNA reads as TGCGCCAGCAGCCAAGTTACTGGCGGACAGGTCGGCGGCTACACCTTC. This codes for CASSQVTGGQVGGYTF.

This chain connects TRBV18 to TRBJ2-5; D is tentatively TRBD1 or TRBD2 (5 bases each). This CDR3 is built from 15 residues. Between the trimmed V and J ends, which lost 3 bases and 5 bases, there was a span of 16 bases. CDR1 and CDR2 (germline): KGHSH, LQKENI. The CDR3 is CASSPGDRAGETQYF. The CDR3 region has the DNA TGTGCCAGCTCACCGGGGGATCGGGCCGGTGAGACCCAGTACTTC.